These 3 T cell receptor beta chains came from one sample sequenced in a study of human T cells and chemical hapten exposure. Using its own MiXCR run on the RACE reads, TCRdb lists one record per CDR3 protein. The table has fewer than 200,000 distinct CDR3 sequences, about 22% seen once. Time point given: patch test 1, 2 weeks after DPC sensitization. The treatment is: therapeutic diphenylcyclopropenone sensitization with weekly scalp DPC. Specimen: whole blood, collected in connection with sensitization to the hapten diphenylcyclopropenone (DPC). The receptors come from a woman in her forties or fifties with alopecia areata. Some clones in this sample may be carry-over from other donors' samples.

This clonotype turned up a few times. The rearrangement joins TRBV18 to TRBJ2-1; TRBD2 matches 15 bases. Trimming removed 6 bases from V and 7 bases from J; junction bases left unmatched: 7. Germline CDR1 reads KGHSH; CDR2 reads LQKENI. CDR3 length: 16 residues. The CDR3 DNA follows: TGTGCCAGCTCGGGACTAGCGGGAGGCACTGGGAATGAGCAGTTCTTC. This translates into CASSGLAGGTGNEQFF.

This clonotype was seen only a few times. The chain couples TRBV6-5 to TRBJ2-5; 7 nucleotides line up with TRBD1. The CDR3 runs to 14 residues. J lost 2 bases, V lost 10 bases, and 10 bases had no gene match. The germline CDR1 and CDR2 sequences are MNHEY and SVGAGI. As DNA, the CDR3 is TGTGCCACCAACCCCCCGACAGGGCAAGAGACCCAGTACTTC. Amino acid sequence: CATNPPTGQETQYF.

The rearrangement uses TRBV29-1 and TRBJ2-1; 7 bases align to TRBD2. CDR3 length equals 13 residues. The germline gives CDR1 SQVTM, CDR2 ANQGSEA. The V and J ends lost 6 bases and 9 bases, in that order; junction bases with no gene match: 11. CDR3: CSVDSAGVSEQFF. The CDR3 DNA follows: TGCAGCGTGGACTCGGCGGGAGTTTCTGAGCAGTTCTTC.